This T cell receptor (beta chain) comes out of a study of CD8 T cells in ankylosing spondylitis. This clonotype appeared many times. Antigen unknown. Broader study findings: Clones tied to disease were said to be significantly enriched in matched ankylosing spondylitis synovial fluid. Disease-linked clones were CD8+ and relatively rare in peripheral blood.

For TCR beta, libraries came from quantitative 5'-RACE with molecular barcodes. TCRdb fed the 5' RACE reads into MiXCR, producing one record per CDR3 protein. The sample records some 350,000 distinct CDR3 sequences, approximately 15% being singletons. The ends were cut back, 6 bases at V and 3 bases at J, with 14 bases in the middle. The CDR3 consists of 14 residues. This rearrangement joins TRBV12-3 or TRBV12-4 to TRBJ1-1; perhaps TRBD1 as D (5 bases). This TCR was sampled from a male donor with ankylosing spondylitis or in good health (not recorded which). Sequences were obtained from blood, either unsorted or a sorted T cell fraction (not recorded which). The CDR3: CASSLGRWDTEAFF. CDR3 nucleotide sequence: TGTGCCAGCAGCTTGGGACGCTGGGACACTGAAGCTTTCTTT.